The sequence of this T cell receptor beta chain was determined in a study of sequential checkpoint blockade in melanoma. About the study: Each arm's sequence ended with maintenance nivolumab. Matched biopsies came pretreatment and at week 13 for some 21 patients.

This clone is judged medium-sized. CDR3 length equals 13 residues. Germline CDR1 reads MNHGY; CDR2 reads SAAAGT. The V end was cut by 6 bases, the J end by 4 bases, with 10 bases between. Indicated treatment: randomized to nivolumab then ipilimumab (arm A) or the reverse (arm B). Clones were sequenced by immunoSEQ multiplex PCR, and TCRdb holds only the in-frame ones, with some missing. The sample lists about 11,000 clones, 28% occurring once. This sequence joins TRBV6-8 and TRBJ1-5; D call uncertain. The receptor comes from a human donor with melanoma. The sequencing used tumor tissue (inferred from file names), collected from a patient given nivolumab and ipilimumab in sequence. Here the CDR3 reads CASREYLNQPQHF. The CDR3 DNA is TGTGCCAGCAGGGAATATCTAAATCAGCCCCAGCATTTT.